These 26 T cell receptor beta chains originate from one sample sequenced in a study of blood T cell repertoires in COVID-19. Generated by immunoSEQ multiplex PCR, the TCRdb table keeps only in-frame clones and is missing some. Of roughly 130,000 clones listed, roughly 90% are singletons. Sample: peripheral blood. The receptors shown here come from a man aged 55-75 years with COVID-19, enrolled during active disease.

CDR3 coding DNA: TGTGCCAGTCGCCACCCGGGACAGGGGGCACAGCAGCCCCAGCATTTT. This codes for CASRHPGQGAQQPQHF. This chain joins TRBV19 and TRBJ1-5; 12 bases fit TRBD1. After removal of 8 bases from V and 7 bases from J, the junction contained 12 bases not matched to a gene. Germline CDR1 is LNHDA and CDR2 is SQIVND (reference sequence). The CDR3 is 16 amino acids.

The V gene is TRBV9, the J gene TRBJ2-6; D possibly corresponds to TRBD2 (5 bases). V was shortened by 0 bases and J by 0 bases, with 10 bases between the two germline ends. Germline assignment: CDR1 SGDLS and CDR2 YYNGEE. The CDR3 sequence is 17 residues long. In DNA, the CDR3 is TGTGCCAGCAGCGTAGGATCTACTAGCTCTGGGGCCAACGTCCTGACTTTC. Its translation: CASSVGSTSSGANVLTF.

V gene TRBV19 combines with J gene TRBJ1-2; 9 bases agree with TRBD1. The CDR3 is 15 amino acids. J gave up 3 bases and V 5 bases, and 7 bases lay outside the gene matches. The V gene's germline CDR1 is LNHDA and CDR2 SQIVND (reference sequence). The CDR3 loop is CASSLGTGQDYGYTF. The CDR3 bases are TGTGCCAGTAGTCTCGGGACAGGGCAAGACTATGGCTACACCTTC.

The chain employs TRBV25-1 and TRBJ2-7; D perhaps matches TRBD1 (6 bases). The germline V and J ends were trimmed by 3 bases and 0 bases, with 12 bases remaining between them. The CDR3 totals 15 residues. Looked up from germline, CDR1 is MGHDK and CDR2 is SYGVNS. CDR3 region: CASSDPQGPSYEQYF. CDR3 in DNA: TGTGCCAGCAGTGACCCCCAGGGGCCCTCCTACGAGCAGTACTTC.

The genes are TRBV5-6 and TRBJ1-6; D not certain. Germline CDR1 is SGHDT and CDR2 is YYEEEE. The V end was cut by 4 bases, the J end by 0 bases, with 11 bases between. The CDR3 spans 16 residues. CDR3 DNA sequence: TGTGCCAGCAGCCTCCTACAGAGCTCCTATAATTCACCCCTCCACTTT. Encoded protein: CASSLLQSSYNSPLHF.

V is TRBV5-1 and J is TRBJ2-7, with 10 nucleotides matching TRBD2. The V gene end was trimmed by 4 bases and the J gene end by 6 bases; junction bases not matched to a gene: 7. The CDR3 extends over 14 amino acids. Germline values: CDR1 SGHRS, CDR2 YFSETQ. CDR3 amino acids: CASSNLAGESEQYF. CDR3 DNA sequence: TGCGCCAGCAGCAATCTAGCGGGAGAAAGCGAGCAGTACTTC.

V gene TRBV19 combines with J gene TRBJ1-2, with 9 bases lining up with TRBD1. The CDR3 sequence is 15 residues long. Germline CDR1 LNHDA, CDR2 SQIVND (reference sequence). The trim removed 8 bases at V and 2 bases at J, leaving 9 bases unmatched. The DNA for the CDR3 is TGTGCCAGTCGGGACAGGGCAACTCCAAACTATGGCTACACCTTC. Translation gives CASRDRATPNYGYTF.

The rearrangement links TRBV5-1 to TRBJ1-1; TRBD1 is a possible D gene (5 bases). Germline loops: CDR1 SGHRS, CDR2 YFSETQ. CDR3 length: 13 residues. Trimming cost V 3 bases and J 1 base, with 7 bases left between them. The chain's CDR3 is CASSWGGNTEAFF. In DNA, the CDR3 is TGCGCCAGCAGCTGGGGCGGGAACACTGAAGCTTTCTTT.

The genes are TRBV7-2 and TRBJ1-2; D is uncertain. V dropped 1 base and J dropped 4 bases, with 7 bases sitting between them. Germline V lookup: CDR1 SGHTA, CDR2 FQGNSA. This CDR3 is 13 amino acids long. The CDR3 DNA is TGTGCCAGCAGCTTAGGAAGCGGCTATGGCTACACCTTC. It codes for CASSLGSGYGYTF.

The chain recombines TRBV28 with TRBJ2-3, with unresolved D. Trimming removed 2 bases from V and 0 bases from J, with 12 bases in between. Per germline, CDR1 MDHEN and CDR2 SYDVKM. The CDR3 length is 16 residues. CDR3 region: CASSLTSDHSTDTQYF. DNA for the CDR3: TGTGCCAGCAGTTTAACCAGCGATCACAGCACAGATACGCAGTATTTT. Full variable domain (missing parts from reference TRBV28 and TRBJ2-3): DVKVTQSSRYLVKRTGEKVFLECVQDMDHENMFWYRQDPGLGLRLIYFSYDVKMKEKGDIPEGYSVSREKKERFSLILESASTNQTSMYLCASSLTSDHSTDTQYFGPGTRLTVL.

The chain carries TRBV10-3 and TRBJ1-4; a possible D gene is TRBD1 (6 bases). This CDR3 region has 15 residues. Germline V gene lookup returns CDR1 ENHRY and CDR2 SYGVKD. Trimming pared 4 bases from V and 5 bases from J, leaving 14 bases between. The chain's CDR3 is CAISVTGTRNEKLFF. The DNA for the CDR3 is TGTGCCATCAGTGTTACCGGGACACGGAATGAAAAACTGTTTTTT.

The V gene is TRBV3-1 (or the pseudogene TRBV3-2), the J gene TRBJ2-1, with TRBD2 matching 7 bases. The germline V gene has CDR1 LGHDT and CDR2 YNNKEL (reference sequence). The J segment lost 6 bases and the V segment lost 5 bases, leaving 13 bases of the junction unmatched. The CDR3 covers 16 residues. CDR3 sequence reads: CASSNRPTSSSNEQFF. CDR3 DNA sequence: TGTGCCAGCAGCAATCGACCGACTAGCTCCAGCAATGAGCAGTTCTTC.

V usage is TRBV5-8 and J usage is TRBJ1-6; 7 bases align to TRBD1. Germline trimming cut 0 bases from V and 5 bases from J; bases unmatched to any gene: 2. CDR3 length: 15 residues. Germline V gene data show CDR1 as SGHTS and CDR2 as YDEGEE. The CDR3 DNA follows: TGTGCCAGCAGCTTGGGGGACAGAGATAATTCACCCCTCCACTTT. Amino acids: CASSLGDRDNSPLHF.

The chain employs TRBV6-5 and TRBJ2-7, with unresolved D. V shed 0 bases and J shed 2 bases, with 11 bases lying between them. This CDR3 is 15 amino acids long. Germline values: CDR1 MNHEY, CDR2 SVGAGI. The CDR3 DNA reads TGTGCCAGCAGTTACTCGCACGGGTCGGCCTACGAGCAGTACTTC. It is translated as CASSYSHGSAYEQYF.

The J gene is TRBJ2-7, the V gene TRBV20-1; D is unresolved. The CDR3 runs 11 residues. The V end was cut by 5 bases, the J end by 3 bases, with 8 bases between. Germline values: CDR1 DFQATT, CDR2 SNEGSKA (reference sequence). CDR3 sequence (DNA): TGCAGTGCTGACAATCTCTACGAGCAGTACTTC. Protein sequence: CSADNLYEQYF.

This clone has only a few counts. Here the CDR3 reads CASSPSTGTGELFF. CDR3 DNA: TGTGCCAGCTCACCTTCGACGGGAACCGGGGAGCTGTTTTTT. The chain combines TRBV18 with TRBJ2-2; maybe TRBD2 (5 bases). The germline V gene encodes CDR1 KGHSH and CDR2 LQKENI. The CDR3 is made up of 14 amino acids. V was clipped by 3 bases and J by 5 bases, with 10 bases between them.

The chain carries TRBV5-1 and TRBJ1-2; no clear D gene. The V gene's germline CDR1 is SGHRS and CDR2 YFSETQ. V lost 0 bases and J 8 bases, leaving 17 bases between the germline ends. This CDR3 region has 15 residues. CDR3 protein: CASSLEVVGRSGYTF. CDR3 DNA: TGCGCCAGCAGCTTGGAGGTGGTGGGGAGGTCCGGCTACACCTTC.

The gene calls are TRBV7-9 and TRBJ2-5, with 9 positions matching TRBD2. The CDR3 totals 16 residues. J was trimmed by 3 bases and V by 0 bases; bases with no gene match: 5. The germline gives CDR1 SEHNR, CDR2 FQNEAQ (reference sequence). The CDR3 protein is CASSLAIWTSEETQYF. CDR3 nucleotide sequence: TGTGCCAGCAGCTTAGCGATCTGGACTAGCGAAGAGACCCAGTACTTC.

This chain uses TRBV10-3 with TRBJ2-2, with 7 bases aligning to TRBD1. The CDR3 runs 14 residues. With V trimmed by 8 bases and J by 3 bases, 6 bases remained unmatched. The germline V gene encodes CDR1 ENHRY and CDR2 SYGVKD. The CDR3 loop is CAIARQGHTGELFF. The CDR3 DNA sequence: TGTGCCATCGCGAGACAGGGCCACACCGGGGAGCTGTTTTTT.

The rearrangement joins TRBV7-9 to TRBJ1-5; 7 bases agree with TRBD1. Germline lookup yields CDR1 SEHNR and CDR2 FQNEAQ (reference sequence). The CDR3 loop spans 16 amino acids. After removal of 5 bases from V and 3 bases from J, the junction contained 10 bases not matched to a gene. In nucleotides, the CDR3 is TGTGCCAGCAGCGAAATCCAGGGGGTCTACAATCAGCCCCAGCATTTT. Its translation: CASSEIQGVYNQPQHF.

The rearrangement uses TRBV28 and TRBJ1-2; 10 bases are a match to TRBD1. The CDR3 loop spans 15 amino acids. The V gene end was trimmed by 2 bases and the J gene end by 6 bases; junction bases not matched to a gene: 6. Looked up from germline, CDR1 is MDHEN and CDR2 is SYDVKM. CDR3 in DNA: TGTGCCAGCAGTTTAGGCGGACAGGGGGTTGATGGCTACACCTTC. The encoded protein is CASSLGGQGVDGYTF.

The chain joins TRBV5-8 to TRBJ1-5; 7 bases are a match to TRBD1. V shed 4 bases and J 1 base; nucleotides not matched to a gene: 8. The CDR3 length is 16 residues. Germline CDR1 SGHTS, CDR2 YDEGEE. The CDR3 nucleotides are TGTGCCAGCAGCGGCTGGACAGGACCCAGCAATCAGCCCCAGCATTTT. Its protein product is CASSGWTGPSNQPQHF.

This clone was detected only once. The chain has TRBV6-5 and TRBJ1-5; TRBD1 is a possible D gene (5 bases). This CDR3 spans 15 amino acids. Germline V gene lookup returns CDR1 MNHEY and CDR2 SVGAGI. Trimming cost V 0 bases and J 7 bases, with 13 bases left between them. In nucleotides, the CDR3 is TGTGCCAGCAGTTACTCGAAGGCAGGGCTGCAGCCCCAGCATTTT. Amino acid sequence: CASSYSKAGLQPQHF.

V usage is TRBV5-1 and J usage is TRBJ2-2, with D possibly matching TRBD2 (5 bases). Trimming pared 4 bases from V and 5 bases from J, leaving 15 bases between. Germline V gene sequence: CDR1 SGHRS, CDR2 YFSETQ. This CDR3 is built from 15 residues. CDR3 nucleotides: TGCGCCAGCAGCCCTGCGGGCCTCGGGACCGGGGAGCTGTTTTTT. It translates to CASSPAGLGTGELFF.

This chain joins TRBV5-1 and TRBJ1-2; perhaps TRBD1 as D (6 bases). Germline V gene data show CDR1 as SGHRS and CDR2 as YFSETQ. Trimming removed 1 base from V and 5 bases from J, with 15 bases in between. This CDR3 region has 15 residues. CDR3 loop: CASSLIGGYGYGYTF. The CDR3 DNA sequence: TGCGCCAGCAGCTTGATAGGGGGTTACGGGTATGGCTACACCTTC.

CDR3 region: CASSSPGLVKTQYF. The CDR3 coding sequence is TGTGCCAGCAGTTCCCCGGGACTAGTGAAGACCCAGTACTTC. The chain carries TRBV27 and TRBJ2-5; 8 bases line up with TRBD2. Germline loops: CDR1 MNHEY, CDR2 SMNVEV (reference sequence). The CDR3 sequence is 14 residues long. The V segment lost 4 bases and the J segment 6 bases; nucleotides outside the gene matches: 7.